This T cell receptor (beta chain) came from a study of OX40 agonist ivuxolimab in advanced cancers. Overall study: Antecedent anti-PD-1, anti-PD-L1 or anti-CTLA-4 therapy was permissible, with 40% having received some.

Trimming cost V 8 bases and J 2 bases, with 9 bases left between them. The CDR3 is 13 amino acids. Germline CDR1 reads SGHVS; CDR2 reads FNYEAQ. The method was immunoSEQ multiplex PCR; TCRdb's version includes in-frame clones alone and lacks a portion of them. Found here are tens of thousands of clones, roughly 90% of them singletons; the top ten hold approximately 28%. The chain links TRBV7-6 to TRBJ2-2, with D maybe TRBD2 (6 bases). The source material was CD4+ or CD8+ T cells sorted from blood, sampled in a trial of the OX40 agonist ivuxolimab. The receptor was isolated from an adult with an advanced solid tumor such as melanoma, head and neck, liver or kidney cancer. In DNA form, the CDR3 reads TGTGCCAGCCGGGACTCAAACACCGGGGAGCTGTTTTTT. Encoded protein: CASRDSNTGELFF.